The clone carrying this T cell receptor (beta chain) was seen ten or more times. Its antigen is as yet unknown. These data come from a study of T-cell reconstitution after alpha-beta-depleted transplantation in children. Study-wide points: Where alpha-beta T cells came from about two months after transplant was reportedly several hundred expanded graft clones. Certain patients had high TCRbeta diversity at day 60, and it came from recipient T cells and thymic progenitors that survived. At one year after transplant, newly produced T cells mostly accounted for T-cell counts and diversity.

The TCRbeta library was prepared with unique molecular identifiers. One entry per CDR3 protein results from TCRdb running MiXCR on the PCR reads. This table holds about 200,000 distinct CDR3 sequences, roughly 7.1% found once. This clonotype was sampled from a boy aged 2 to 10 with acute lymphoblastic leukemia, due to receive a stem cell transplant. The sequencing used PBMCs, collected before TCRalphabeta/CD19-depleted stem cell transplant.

The CDR3 nucleotides are TGTGCCAGCGGCAAACCCTACGAGCAGTACTTC. The encoded protein is CASGKPYEQYF. The gene calls are TRBV11-2 and TRBJ2-7; no clear D gene. This CDR3 contains 11 residues. V was shortened by 8 bases and J by 2 bases, with 7 bases between the two germline ends. CDR1 and CDR2 from the germline V gene are SGHAT and FQNNGV. The whole variable domain, filled in from reference TRBV11-2 and TRBJ2-7, reads EAGVAQSPRYKIIEKRQSVAFWCNPISGHATLYWYQQILGQGPKLLIQFQNNGVVDDSQLPKDRFSAERLKGVDSTLKIQPAKLEDSAVYLCASGKPYEQYFGPGTRLTVT.